The 4 T cell receptor beta chains below all came from one sample that was sequenced in a study of tumor-infiltrating lymphocytes in primary liver carcinoma. TCR beta cDNA was reverse-transcribed from about 500 ng of total RNA. The reaction used a constant-region primer and ProtoScript II reverse transcriptase. Slightly modified ARM-PCR served as the procedure for the TCR beta libraries. These libraries came from three rounds of nested multiplex PCR. It was with TRBV1-TRBV30 forward primers and a C-beta reverse primer that the first two PCR rounds were run, at around 10 cycles each. Each CDR3 protein is one row after TCRdb ran MiXCR on the multiplex PCR reads. The table shows 95,000 to 150,000 distinct CDR3 sequences, with 64% occurring only once. Co-extracting RNA and DNA was done with about 17-30 mg of unsorted bulk tissue as input. What was sequenced was liver tumor tissue from sampling region 3. Indicated subset: tumor region T3, left-lateral pole. All receptors come from a woman aged 60-75 years with primary liver carcinoma and hepatitis B virus infection.

In the case of this clonotype: Because the CDR3 is missing its conserved closing phenylalanine or tryptophan, this is likely a read error. The rearrangement uses TRBV12-3 or TRBV12-4 and TRBJ2-2; TRBD1 or TRBD2 may be the D gene (5 bases each). The CDR3 runs to 13 residues. The CDR3 DNA sequence: TGTGCCAGCAGCCGACAGATCACCGGGAAGCTGTTTCTT. Protein sequence: CASSRQITGKLFL.

This clonotype was counted many times. The gene calls are TRBV28 and TRBJ1-5; D perhaps matches TRBD1 (6 bases). CDR1 and CDR2 (germline): MDHEN, SYDVKM. The length of the CDR3 is 16 residues. V lost 8 bases and J lost 1, with 18 bases in between. The CDR3 loop reads CASDRSRGASNQPQHF. In DNA, the CDR3 is TGTGCCAGCGATCGCTCGCGGGGGGCAAGCAATCAGCCCCAGCATTTT.

This clonotype was found a few times. A read error may explain this, as a much larger clone is one base away. This chain joins TRBV4-2 and TRBJ2-7; 11 nucleotides align to TRBD2. CDR3 size: 17 residues. Trimming at V came to 0 bases and at J to 7 bases, leaving 11 bases not matched to a gene. Germline V gene data show CDR1 as LGHNA and CDR2 as YNFKEQ. Here the CDR3 reads CASSQDMTSGVLREQYF. For the CDR3, the DNA is TGTGCCAGCAGCCAAGATATGACTAGCGGGGTCCTGAGGGAGCAGTACTTC.

This clonotype was seen a handful of times. The CDR3 coding sequence is TGTGCCAGCTCACCACCGGTGACAGCGGAAGAGACCCAGTACTTC. Translation: CASSPPVTAEETQYF. The chain is built from TRBV18 and TRBJ2-5; D tentatively fits TRBD1 or TRBD2 (5 bases each). The CDR3 runs to 15 residues. The germline V gene encodes CDR1 KGHSH and CDR2 LQKENI. V was clipped by 0 bases and J by 3 bases, with 11 bases between them.